Listed here are 23 T cell receptor beta chains from one sample, sequenced in a study of blood T cell repertoires in COVID-19. Here immunoSEQ multiplex PCR was the method, and the copy in TCRdb shows in-frame clones only, minus some. The table records 390,000 or so clones, 90% of them present only once. Sequencing was performed on peripheral blood. These receptor sequences come from a man younger than 35 with active or convalescent COVID-19.

The rearrangement uses TRBV27 and TRBJ2-1; 7 nucleotides line up with TRBD1. Per the germline V gene, CDR1 is MNHEY and CDR2 is SMNVEV (reference sequence). The CDR3 consists of 13 residues. The V and J ends lost 3 bases and 10 bases, in that order; junction bases with no gene match: 6. CDR3 protein: CASSFEGAGEQFF. DNA for the CDR3: TGTGCCAGCAGTTTCGAGGGGGCAGGGGAGCAGTTCTTC.

This clone was detected once. The chain combines TRBV6-2 or TRBV6-3 with TRBJ2-3; D might be TRBD2 (7 bases). The V gene's germline CDR1 is MNHEY and CDR2 SVGEGT. Trimming removed 8 bases at V and 2 bases at J, with 17 bases between. This CDR3 contains 15 residues. CDR3 nucleotides: TGTGCCAGCCGCCAGAGGGGGGGGGTCACAGATACGCAGTATTTT. Protein product: CASRQRGGVTDTQYF.

The chain carries TRBV5-1 and TRBJ1-4, with 7 bases aligning to TRBD1. V shed 4 bases, J shed 0 bases, and the junction held 3 bases outside the gene matches. Germline CDR1 reads SGHRS; CDR2 reads YFSETQ. This CDR3 has 15 residues. The CDR3 spells CASSQGTATNEKLFF. In nucleotides, the CDR3 is TGCGCCAGCAGCCAAGGGACAGCAACTAATGAAAAACTGTTTTTT.

This clone turned up a few times. The rearrangement uses TRBV6-5 and TRBJ1-2, with 7 bases that match TRBD1. Trimming at V came to 6 bases and at J to 8 bases, leaving 3 bases not matched to a gene. Per the germline V gene, CDR1 is MNHEY and CDR2 is SVGAGI. This CDR3 region has 11 residues. CDR3 loop: CASSNRGGYTF. CDR3 nucleotide sequence: TGTGCCAGCAGCAACAGGGGCGGCTACACCTTC.

V and J are TRBV7-6 and TRBJ2-3; 9 nucleotides agree with TRBD2. The CDR3 length is 15 residues. Germline CDR1 is SGHVS and CDR2 is FNYEAQ. The V segment lost 4 bases and the J segment 7 bases; nucleotides outside the gene matches: 9. The CDR3 region is CASSWTSEAVYTQYF. The CDR3, as DNA: TGTGCCAGCAGCTGGACTAGCGAGGCAGTTTATACGCAGTATTTT.

The chain is built from TRBV18 and TRBJ2-1; tentative D call: TRBD2 (5 bases). This CDR3 comprises 15 residues. Trimming pared 0 bases from V and 3 bases from J, leaving 9 bases between. Per germline, CDR1 KGHSH and CDR2 LQKENI. For the CDR3, the DNA is TGTGCCAGCTCACCACCGGAGCGGAGCTACAATGAGCAGTTCTTC. This encodes CASSPPERSYNEQFF.

The V and J genes are TRBV6-5 and TRBJ1-1; D remains ambiguous. The CDR3 sequence is 12 residues long. V lost 10 bases and J lost 5, with 14 bases in between. Germline V gene sequence: CDR1 MNHEY, CDR2 SVGAGI. Here the CDR3 reads CATTRGGTEAFF. Written as DNA, the CDR3 is TGTGCCACGACCCGGGGTGGAACTGAAGCTTTCTTT.

The chain couples TRBV3-1 (or the pseudogene TRBV3-2) to TRBJ1-2; 8 nucleotides match TRBD1. The V gene's germline CDR1 is LGHDT and CDR2 YNNKEL (reference sequence). This CDR3 is built from 15 residues. V trimming: 4 bases; J trimming: 2 bases; junction bases outside the gene matches: 6. The CDR3 DNA is TGTGCCAGCAGCCCCGGACAGGGACTGAACTATGGCTACACCTTC. Translation: CASSPGQGLNYGYTF.

The chain combines TRBV3-1 (or the pseudogene TRBV3-2) with TRBJ1-3, with unresolved D. CDR1 is LGHDT and CDR2 is YNNKEL in the germline V gene (reference sequence). Trimming stripped 2 bases from V and 0 bases from J, with 11 bases between. The length of the CDR3 is 16 residues. CDR3 loop: CASSQRSGYSGNTIYF. DNA for the CDR3: TGTGCCAGCAGCCAAAGGTCGGGGTACTCTGGAAACACCATATATTTT.

The V gene is TRBV10-3, the J gene TRBJ1-1; D unclear. This CDR3 region has 15 residues. The germline gives CDR1 ENHRY, CDR2 SYGVKD. The V and J ends lost 6 bases and 1 base respectively, with 15 bases between them. The CDR3 region is CAISVSVSGNTEAFF. CDR3 sequence (DNA): TGTGCCATCAGCGTGAGTGTATCAGGGAACACTGAAGCTTTCTTT.

The chain recombines TRBV27 with TRBJ2-3, with D unresolved. CDR1 is MNHEY, CDR2 SMNVEV, per germline (reference sequence). V gave up 5 bases and J gave up 1 base, with 13 bases separating them. This CDR3 is built from 15 residues. CDR3 bases: TGTGCCAGCAGTGTACTATCACGGGGCACAGATACGCAGTATTTT. It yields the protein CASSVLSRGTDTQYF.

The CDR3 sequence is CASTTGFSYEQYF. The CDR3 nucleotides read TGTGCCAGCACCACGGGGTTTTCCTACGAGCAGTACTTC. V usage is TRBV11-1 and J usage is TRBJ2-7, with D possibly matching TRBD2 (5 bases). V lost 7 bases and J lost 1, with 11 bases in between. This CDR3 comprises 13 residues. The germline CDR1 and CDR2 sequences are SGHAT and FQDESV (reference sequence).

The chain uses TRBV4-2 and TRBJ1-2, with D unclear. The CDR3 sequence is 13 residues long. Trimming stripped 8 bases from V and 4 bases from J, with 14 bases between. Germline CDR1 LGHNA, CDR2 YNFKEQ. The CDR3 here is CASQVREGYGYTF. The CDR3 nucleotides read TGTGCCAGCCAGGTGAGAGAAGGCTATGGCTACACCTTC.

This rearrangement joins TRBV21-1 to TRBJ2-5; the table assigns TRBD2, which was not confirmed against the DNA. TRBV21-1 is a recognized pseudogene. The CDR3 is made up of 22 amino acids. Written as DNA, the CDR3 is TGTGCCAGCAGCAAGTCCCTCCCCTCACCCGTAGCGGGAGGGGTTTACCAAGAGACCCAGTACTTC. This codes for CASSKSLPSPVAGGVYQETQYF.

This chain uses TRBV30 with TRBJ2-1; D might be TRBD2 (5 bases). Germline V lookup: CDR1 GTSNPN, CDR2 SVGIG (reference sequence). The CDR3 totals 12 residues. The V end was cut by 0 bases, the J end by 8 bases, with 8 bases between. CDR3 sequence (DNA): TGTGCCTGGAGTGTAGCCGGGGATGAGCAGTTCTTC. Translated, it gives CAWSVAGDEQFF.

CDR3 in DNA: TGTGCCAGCAGGGACTCCGAGGTATCACCCCTCCACTTT. Encoded protein: CASRDSEVSPLHF. The V gene is TRBV12-3 or TRBV12-4, the J gene TRBJ1-6; no firm D call. This CDR3 comprises 13 residues. Trimming left V 6 bases short and J 10 bases short, with 13 bases between.

J is TRBJ2-7 and V is TRBV7-9, with 7 bases identical to TRBD1. The CDR3 is 14 residues long. V trimming: 6 bases; J trimming: 0 bases; junction bases outside the gene matches: 5. The germline gives CDR1 SEHNR, CDR2 FQNEAQ (reference sequence). The chain's CDR3 is CASSTDRSSYEQYF. The CDR3 DNA sequence: TGTGCCAGCAGTACGGACAGGAGCTCCTACGAGCAGTACTTC. The entire variable domain, with the rest obtained from reference TRBV7-9 and TRBJ2-7, is as follows: DTGVSQNPRHKITKRGQNVTFRCDPISEHNRLYWYRQTLGQGPEFLTYFQNEAQLEKSRLLSDRFSAERPKGSFSTLEIQRTEQGDSAMYLCASSTDRSSYEQYFGPGTRLTVT.

This clone has more than one count but fewer than ten. CDR3 sequence: CASSPIVNTEAFF. DNA for the CDR3: TGTGCCAGCAGCCCAATAGTTAACACTGAAGCTTTCTTT. The chain links TRBV7-2 to TRBJ1-1; no definite D call. V was cut by 5 bases and J by 2 bases, with 9 bases left in between. Germline values: CDR1 SGHTA, CDR2 FQGNSA. This CDR3 comprises 13 residues.

V and J are TRBV5-4 and TRBJ2-7, with D uncertain. From germline, CDR1 is SGHNT and CDR2 YYREEE (reference sequence). The CDR3 has 11 amino acids. The V end lost 0 bases, the J end lost 6 bases, and 4 bases lay between the germline ends. The CDR3 DNA reads TGTGCCAGCAGCTTGGAGAGCGAGCAGTACTTC. It translates to CASSLESEQYF. Full variable domain (remainder filled in from reference TRBV5-4 and TRBJ2-7): ETGVTQSPTHLIKTRGQQVTLRCSSQSGHNTVSWYQQALGQGPQFIFQYYREEENGRGNFPPRFSGLQFPNYSSELNVNALELDDSALYLCASSLESEQYFGPGTRLTVT.

The chain is built from TRBV2 and TRBJ1-5; no firm D call. Germline V gene sequence: CDR1 SNHLY, CDR2 FYNNEI. The CDR3 is made up of 14 amino acids. Trimming cost V 4 bases and J 1 base, with 8 bases left between them. Here the CDR3 reads CASSVDGSNQPQHF. Written as DNA, the CDR3 is TGTGCCAGCAGTGTCGACGGGAGCAATCAGCCCCAGCATTTT. The entire variable domain, with the rest obtained from reference TRBV2 and TRBJ1-5, is as follows: EPEVTQTPSHQVTQMGQEVILRCVPISNHLYFYWYRQILGQKVEFLVSFYNNEISEKSEIFDDQFSVERPDGSNFTLKIRSTKLEDSAMYFCASSVDGSNQPQHFGDGTRLSIL.

The chain carries TRBV6-5 and TRBJ1-2, with D perhaps TRBD1 (6 bases). V shed 4 bases and J shed 5 bases, with 17 bases lying between them. The CDR3 spans 15 residues. CDR1 and CDR2 (germline): MNHEY, SVGAGI. The CDR3 coding sequence is TGTGCCAGCAGTTTAAATAACAGGGTGGGGTATGGCTACACCTTC. It codes for CASSLNNRVGYGYTF.

The sample holds one count of this clone. As DNA, the CDR3 is TGTGCCAGCAGACGAAACTGGGGGACAGGTGGCGGCGAGCAGTACTTC. Translated: CASRRNWGTGGGEQYF. The V and J genes are TRBV21-1 and TRBJ2-7; TRBD1 is the table's D call, not checked against the DNA. TRBV21-1 is annotated as a pseudogene. The CDR3 runs to 16 residues.

The rearrangement joins TRBV5-6 to TRBJ1-4; 11 positions match TRBD1. Trimming removed 1 base from V and 7 bases from J; junction bases left unmatched: 3. Per the germline V gene, CDR1 is SGHDT and CDR2 is YYEEEE. The CDR3 is made up of 15 amino acids. CDR3 sequence (DNA): TGTGCCAGCAGCTTGTTGGGGACAGGGGGTGAAAAACTGTTTTTT. Amino acids: CASSLLGTGGEKLFF.